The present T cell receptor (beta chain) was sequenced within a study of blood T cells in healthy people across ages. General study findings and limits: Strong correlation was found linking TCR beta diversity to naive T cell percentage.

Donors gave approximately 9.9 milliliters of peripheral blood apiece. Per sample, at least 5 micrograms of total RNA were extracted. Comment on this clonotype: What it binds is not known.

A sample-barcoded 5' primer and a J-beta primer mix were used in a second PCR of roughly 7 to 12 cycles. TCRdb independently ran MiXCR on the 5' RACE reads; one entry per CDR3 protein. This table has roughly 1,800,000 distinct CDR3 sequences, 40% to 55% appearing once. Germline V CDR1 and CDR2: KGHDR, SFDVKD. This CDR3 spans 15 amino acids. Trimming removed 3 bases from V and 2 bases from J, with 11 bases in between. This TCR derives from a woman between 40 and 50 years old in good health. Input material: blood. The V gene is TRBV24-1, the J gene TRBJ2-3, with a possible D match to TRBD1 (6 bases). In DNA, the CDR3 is TGTGCCACCAGTGATGGTTGGGGGCTCACAGATACGCAGTATTTT. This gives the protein CATSDGWGLTDTQYF.